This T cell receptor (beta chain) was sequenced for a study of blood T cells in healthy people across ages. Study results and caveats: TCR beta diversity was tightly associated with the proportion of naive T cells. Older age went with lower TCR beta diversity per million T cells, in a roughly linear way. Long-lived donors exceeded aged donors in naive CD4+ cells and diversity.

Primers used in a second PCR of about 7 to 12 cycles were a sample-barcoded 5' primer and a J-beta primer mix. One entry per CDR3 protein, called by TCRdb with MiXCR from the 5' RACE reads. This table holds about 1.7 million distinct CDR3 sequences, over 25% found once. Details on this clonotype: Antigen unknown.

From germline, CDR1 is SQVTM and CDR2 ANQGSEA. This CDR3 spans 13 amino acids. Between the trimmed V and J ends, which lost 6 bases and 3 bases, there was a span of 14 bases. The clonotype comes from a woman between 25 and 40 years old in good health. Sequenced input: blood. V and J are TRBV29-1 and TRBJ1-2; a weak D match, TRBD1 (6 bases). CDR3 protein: CSVQRQVDYGYTF. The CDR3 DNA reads TGCAGCGTCCAACGACAGGTAGACTATGGCTACACCTTC.